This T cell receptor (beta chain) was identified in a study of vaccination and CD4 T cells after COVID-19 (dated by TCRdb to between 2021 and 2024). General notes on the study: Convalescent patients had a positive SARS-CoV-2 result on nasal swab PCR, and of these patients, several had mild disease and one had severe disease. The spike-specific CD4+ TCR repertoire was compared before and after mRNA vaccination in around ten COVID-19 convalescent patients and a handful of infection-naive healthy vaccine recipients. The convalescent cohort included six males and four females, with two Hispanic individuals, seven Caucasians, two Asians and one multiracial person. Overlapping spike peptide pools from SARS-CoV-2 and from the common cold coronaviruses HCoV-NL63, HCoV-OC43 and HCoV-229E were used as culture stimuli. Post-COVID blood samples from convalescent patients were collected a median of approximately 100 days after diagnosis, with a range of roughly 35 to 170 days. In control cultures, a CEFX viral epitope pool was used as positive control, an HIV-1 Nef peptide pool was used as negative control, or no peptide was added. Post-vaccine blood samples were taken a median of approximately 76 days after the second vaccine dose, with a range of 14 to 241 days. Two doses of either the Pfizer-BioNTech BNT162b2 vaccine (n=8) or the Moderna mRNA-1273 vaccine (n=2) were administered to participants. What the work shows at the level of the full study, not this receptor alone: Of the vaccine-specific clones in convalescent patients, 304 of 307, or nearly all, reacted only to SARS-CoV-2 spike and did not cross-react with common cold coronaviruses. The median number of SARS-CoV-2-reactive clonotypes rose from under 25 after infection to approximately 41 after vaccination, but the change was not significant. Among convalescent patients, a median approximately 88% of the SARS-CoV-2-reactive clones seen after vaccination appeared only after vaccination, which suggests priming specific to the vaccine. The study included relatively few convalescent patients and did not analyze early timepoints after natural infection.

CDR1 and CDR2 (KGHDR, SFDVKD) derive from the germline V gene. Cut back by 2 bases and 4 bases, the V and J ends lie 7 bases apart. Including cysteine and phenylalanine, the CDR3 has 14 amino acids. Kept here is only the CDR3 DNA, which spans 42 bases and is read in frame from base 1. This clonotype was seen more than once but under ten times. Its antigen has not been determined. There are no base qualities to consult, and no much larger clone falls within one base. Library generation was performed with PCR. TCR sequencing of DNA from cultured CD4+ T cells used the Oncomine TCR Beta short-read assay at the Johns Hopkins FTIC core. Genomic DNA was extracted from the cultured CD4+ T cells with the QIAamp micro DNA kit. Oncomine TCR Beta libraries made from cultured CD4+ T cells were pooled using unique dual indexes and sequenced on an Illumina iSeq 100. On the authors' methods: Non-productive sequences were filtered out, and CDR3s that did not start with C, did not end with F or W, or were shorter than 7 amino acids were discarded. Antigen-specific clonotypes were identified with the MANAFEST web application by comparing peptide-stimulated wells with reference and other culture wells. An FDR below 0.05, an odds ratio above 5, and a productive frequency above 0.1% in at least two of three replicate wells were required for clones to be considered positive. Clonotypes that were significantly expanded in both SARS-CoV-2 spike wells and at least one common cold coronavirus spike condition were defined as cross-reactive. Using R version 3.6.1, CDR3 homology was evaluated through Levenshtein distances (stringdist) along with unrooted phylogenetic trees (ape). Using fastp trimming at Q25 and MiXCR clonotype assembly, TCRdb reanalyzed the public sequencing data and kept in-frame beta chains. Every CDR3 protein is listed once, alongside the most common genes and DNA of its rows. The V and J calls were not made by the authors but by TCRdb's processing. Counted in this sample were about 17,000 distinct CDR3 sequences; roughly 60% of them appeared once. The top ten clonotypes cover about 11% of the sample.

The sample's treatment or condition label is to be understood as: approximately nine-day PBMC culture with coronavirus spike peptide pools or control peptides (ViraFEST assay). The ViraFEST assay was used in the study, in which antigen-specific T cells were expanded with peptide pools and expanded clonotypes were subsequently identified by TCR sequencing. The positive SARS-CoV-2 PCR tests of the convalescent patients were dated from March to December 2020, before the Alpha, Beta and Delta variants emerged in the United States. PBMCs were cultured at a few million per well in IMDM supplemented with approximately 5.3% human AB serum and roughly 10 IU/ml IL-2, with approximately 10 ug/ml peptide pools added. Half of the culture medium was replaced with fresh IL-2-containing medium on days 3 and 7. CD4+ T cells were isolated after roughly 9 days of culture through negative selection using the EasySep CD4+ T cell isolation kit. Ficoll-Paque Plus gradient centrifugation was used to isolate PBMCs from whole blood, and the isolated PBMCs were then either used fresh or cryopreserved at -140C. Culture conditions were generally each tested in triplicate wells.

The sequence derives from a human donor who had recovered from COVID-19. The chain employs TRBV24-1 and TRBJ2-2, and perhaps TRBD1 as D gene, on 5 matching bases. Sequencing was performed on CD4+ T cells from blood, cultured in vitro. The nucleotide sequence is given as TGTGCCACCAGTGATTCGACAGTCACCGGGGAGCTGTTTTTT. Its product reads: CATSDSTVTGELFF.